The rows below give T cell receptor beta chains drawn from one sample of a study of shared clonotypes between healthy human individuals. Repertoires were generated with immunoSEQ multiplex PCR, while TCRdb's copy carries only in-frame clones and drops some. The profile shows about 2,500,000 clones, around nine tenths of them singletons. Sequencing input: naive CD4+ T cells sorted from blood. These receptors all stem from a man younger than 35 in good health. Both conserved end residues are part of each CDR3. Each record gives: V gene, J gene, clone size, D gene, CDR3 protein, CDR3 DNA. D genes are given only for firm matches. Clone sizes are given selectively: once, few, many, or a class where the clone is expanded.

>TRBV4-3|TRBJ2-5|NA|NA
CASSQDHRGGETQYF
TGCGCCAGCAGCCAAGATCACAGGGGGGGAGAGACCCAGTACTTC
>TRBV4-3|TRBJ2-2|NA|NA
CASSQGRSGGELFF
TGCGCCAGCAGCCAAGGCCGTAGCGGCGGGGAGCTGTTTTTT
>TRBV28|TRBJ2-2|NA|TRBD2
CASSWASGGATGELFF
TGTGCCAGCAGTTGGGCTAGCGGGGGGGCCACCGGGGAGCTGTTTTTT
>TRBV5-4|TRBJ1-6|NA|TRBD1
CASSHGQGNSPLHF
TGTGCCAGCAGCCACGGACAGGGTAATTCACCCCTCCACTTT
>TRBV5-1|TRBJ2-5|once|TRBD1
CASSLAGTGAETQYF
TGCGCCAGCAGCTTGGCCGGGACAGGGGCAGAGACCCAGTACTTC
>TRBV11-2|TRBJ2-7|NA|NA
CASSPSYEQYF
TGTGCCAGCAGCCCGAGCTACGAGCAGTACTTC
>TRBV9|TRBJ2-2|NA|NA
CASGRGAQNTGELFF
TGTGCCAGCGGCCGGGGAGCACAGAACACCGGGGAGCTGTTTTTT
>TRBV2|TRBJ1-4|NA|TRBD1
CASSGDRGKLFF
TGTGCCAGCAGTGGGGACAGGGGTAAACTGTTTTTT
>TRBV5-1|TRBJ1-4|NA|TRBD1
CASSLGTADKGGKLFF
TGCGCCAGCAGCCTTGGGACAGCGGACAAAGGAGGAAAACTGTTTTTT
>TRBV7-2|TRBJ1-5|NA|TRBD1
CASSLRQGLEPQHF
TGTGCCAGCAGCTTACGACAGGGGTTGGAGCCCCAGCATTTT
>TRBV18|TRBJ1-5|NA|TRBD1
CASSTTGDHNQPQHF
TGTGCCAGCTCAACAACAGGGGACCACAATCAGCCCCAGCATTTT
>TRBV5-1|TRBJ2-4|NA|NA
CASRKAGTGPQYF
TGCGCCAGCAGAAAAGCCGGGACCGGGCCTCAGTACTTC
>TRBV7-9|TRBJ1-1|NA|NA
CASSAAGGQGEAFF
TGTGCCAGCAGCGCCGCCGGGGGTCAAGGGGAAGCTTTCTTT
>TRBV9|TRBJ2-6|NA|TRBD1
CASSVQGAPGANVLTF
TGTGCCAGCAGCGTACAGGGGGCGCCTGGGGCCAACGTCCTGACTTTC
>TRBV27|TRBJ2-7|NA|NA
CASISLLYEQYF
TGTGCCAGCATAAGCTTGCTCTACGAGCAGTACTTC
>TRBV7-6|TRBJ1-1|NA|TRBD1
CASSQDQGDTEAFF
TGTGCCAGCAGCCAGGACCAGGGGGACACTGAAGCTTTCTTT
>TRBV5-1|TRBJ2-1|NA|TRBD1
CASSLEGTGYNEQFF
TGCGCCAGCAGCTTGGAAGGGACAGGTTACAATGAGCAGTTCTTC
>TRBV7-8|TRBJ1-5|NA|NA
CASSLVGNQPQHF
TGTGCCAGCAGCTTAGTGGGCAATCAGCCCCAGCATTTT
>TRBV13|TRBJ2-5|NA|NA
CASSPRTGYQETQYF
TGTGCCAGCAGCCCTAGGACGGGGTACCAAGAGACCCAGTACTTC
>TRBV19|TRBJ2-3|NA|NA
CASSSAVTGTQYF
TGTGCCAGTAGTTCAGCCGTCACGGGTACGCAGTATTTT
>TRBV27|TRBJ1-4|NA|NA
CASSLSRGVNEKLFF
TGTGCCAGCAGTTTATCGCGAGGAGTTAATGAAAAACTGTTTTTT
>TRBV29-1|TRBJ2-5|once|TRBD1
CSGEQGAGETQYF
TGCAGCGGGGAACAGGGGGCAGGGGAGACCCAGTACTTC
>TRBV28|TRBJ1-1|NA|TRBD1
CASSYQGGENTEAFF
TGTGCCAGCAGCTACCAGGGGGGCGAGAACACTGAAGCTTTCTTT
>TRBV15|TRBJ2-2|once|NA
CATSRDAGPANTGELFF
TGTGCCACCAGCAGAGATGCGGGTCCGGCGAACACCGGGGAGCTGTTTTTT
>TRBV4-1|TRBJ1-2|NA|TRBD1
CASSPQGFNYGYTF
TGCGCCAGCAGCCCACAGGGGTTTAACTATGGCTACACCTTC
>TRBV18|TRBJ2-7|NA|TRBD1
CASSLGQGAKEQYF
TGTGCCAGCTCACTGGGACAGGGGGCCAAAGAGCAGTACTTC
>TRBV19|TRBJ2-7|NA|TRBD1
CASSRTGDGSYEQYF
TGTGCCAGTAGCCGTACAGGGGACGGCTCCTACGAGCAGTACTTC
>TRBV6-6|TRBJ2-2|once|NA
CASSYGSSPGELFF
TGTGCCAGCAGTTACGGTAGCTCACCCGGGGAGCTGTTTTTT
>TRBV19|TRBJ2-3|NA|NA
CASRAPPIGPDTQYF
TGTGCCAGTCGCGCGCCCCCGATCGGGCCCGATACGCAGTATTTT
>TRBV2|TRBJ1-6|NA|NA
CASSRLQGNSPLHF
TGTGCCAGCAGTCGCTTACAAGGGAATTCACCCCTCCACTTT
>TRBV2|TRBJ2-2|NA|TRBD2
CASSTDSGGVTGELFF
TGTGCCAGCAGTACTGATAGCGGGGGTGTCACCGGGGAGCTGTTTTTT
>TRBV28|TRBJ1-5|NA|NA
CASSITLGSGYYSNQPQHF
TGTGCCAGCAGCATCACCCTGGGGTCGGGCTACTATAGCAATCAGCCCCAGCATTTT
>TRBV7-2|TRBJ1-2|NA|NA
CATASHSYGYTF
TGTGCCACCGCGTCCCATTCCTATGGCTACACCTTC
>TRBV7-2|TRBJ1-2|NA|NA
CASSLESGLFDYGYTF
TGTGCCAGCAGCTTAGAATCCGGGCTTTTCGACTATGGCTACACCTTC
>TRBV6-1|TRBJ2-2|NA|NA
CASSEVGGPGELFF
TGTGCCAGCAGTGAAGTGGGGGGCCCCGGGGAGCTGTTTTTT
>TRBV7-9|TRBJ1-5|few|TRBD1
CASSEGQGGNQPQHF
TGTGCCAGCAGCGAGGGACAGGGAGGCAATCAGCCCCAGCATTTT
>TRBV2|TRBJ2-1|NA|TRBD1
CASSVQGASSYNEQFF
TGTGCCAGCAGTGTACAGGGGGCTAGCTCCTACAATGAGCAGTTCTTC
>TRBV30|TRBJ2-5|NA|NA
CAWSRLELLQETQYF
TGTGCCTGGAGTAGGTTGGAGTTACTTCAAGAGACCCAGTACTTC
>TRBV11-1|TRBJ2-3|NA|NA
CASSLGLGTDTQYF
TGTGCCAGCAGCCTTGGACTTGGCACAGATACGCAGTATTTT
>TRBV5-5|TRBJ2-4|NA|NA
CASSLAEDQTLAKNIQYF
TGTGCCAGCAGCTTGGCCGAGGACCAAACCCTAGCCAAAAACATTCAGTACTTC